One and the same sample provided the 30 T cell receptor beta chains below, sequenced in a study of OX40 agonist ivuxolimab in advanced cancers. The protocol was immunoSEQ multiplex PCR, while the TCRdb copy is restricted to in-frame clones and leaves out a portion. The table has more than 65,000 clones, 60% to 85% seen once; the top ten hold approximately 2.1%. The sequencing used CD4+ or CD8+ T cells sorted from blood, collected in a trial of the OX40 agonist ivuxolimab. These receptors were taken from an adult with an advanced solid tumor such as melanoma, head and neck, liver or kidney cancer.

Points on this clone: The junction departs from the called germline gene at one end, perhaps through a read error. The chain employs TRBV29-1 and TRBJ2-3, with D maybe TRBD1 (7 bases). Germline CDR1 is SQVTM and CDR2 is ANQGSEA. The CDR3 is made up of 15 amino acids. The CDR3 loop is CSVEVGQGGTDTQYF. The CDR3 DNA reads TGCAGCGTCGAAGTGGGGCAGGGGGGTACAGATACGCAGTATTTT.

V gene TRBV27 combines with J gene TRBJ2-7; tentatively, D is TRBD2 (6 bases). Germline V lookup: CDR1 MNHEY, CDR2 SMNVEV (reference sequence). Trimming left V 5 bases short and J 2 bases short, with 13 bases between. CDR3 length: 14 amino acids. CDR3 sequence (DNA): TGTGCCAGCAGTCCCCTAGCGAGACCCTACGAGCAGTACTTC. Protein sequence: CASSPLARPYEQYF.

In DNA form, the CDR3 reads TGTGCCAGCAGCCCGGGAGCGTATCTGGGCTACGAGCAGTACTTC. Translating it yields CASSPGAYLGYEQYF. The chain combines TRBV7-8 with TRBJ2-7, with D possibly being TRBD2 (6 bases). CDR1 and CDR2 (germline): SGHVS, FQNEAQ. Trimming took off 5 bases at V and 3 bases at J, with 17 bases between the two ends. The CDR3 contains 15 residues.

The chain uses TRBV11-2 and TRBJ2-5; D is possibly TRBD2 (6 bases). Germline V gene lookup returns CDR1 SGHAT and CDR2 FQNNGV. CDR3 size: 14 residues. The germline V and J ends were trimmed by 6 bases and 5 bases, with 16 bases remaining between them. CDR3 bases: TGTGCCAGCAGAACCGAGGGTCTAGCGGAGACCCAGTACTTC. Its translation: CASRTEGLAETQYF.

The chain has TRBV28 and TRBJ1-5; TRBD1 is a possible D gene (6 bases). Germline CDR1 and CDR2: MDHEN and SYDVKM. This CDR3 is built from 16 residues. V lost 10 bases to trimming and J lost 0 bases, with 19 bases between them. The chain's CDR3 is CATCEGGGHSNQPQHF. The CDR3 DNA sequence: TGTGCCACTTGTGAGGGAGGGGGGCATAGCAATCAGCCCCAGCATTTT.

The chain employs TRBV6-1 and TRBJ2-1, with D possibly being TRBD2 (5 bases). Germline V gene lookup returns CDR1 MNHNS and CDR2 SASEGT. The CDR3 spans 15 residues. With 6 bases removed from V and 0 bases from J, the gap between germline ends came to 12 bases. The CDR3 nucleotides read TGTGCCAGCAGCGGGGTTGTGAGCTCCTACAATGAGCAGTTCTTC. This gives the protein CASSGVVSSYNEQFF.

V usage is TRBV19 and J usage is TRBJ2-1; 12 nucleotides match TRBD1. With V trimmed by 1 base and J by 7 bases, 2 bases remained unmatched. CDR1 and CDR2 (germline): LNHDA, SQIVND (reference sequence). The CDR3 covers 15 residues. Here the CDR3 reads CASSIGDRGPNEQFF. The CDR3 region has the DNA TGTGCCAGTAGTATAGGGGACAGGGGGCCGAATGAGCAGTTCTTC.

This clone was counted a few times. This sequence joins TRBV29-1 and TRBJ1-1; tentative D call: TRBD1 (5 bases). Germline CDR1 reads SQVTM; CDR2 reads ANQGSEA. The CDR3 length is 12 residues. The V end was cut by 7 bases, the J end by 8 bases, with 17 bases between. CDR3 region: CSALRDTREAFF. The CDR3 DNA follows: TGCAGCGCCCTCAGGGATACTCGGGAAGCTTTCTTT.

V usage is TRBV11-2 and J usage is TRBJ1-3, with 12 nucleotides matching TRBD1. The CDR3 extends over 18 amino acids. V gave up 5 bases and J gave up 3 bases; unmatched junction bases: 11. CDR1 is SGHAT and CDR2 is FQNNGV in the germline V gene. CDR3 protein: CASSQTPGTGGRGNTIYF. The CDR3 bases are TGTGCCAGCAGCCAAACCCCCGGGACAGGGGGCCGTGGAAACACCATATATTTT. Full variable domain (rest looked up from reference TRBV11-2 and TRBJ1-3): EAGVAQSPRYKIIEKRQSVAFWCNPISGHATLYWYQQILGQGPKLLIQFQNNGVVDDSQLPKDRFSAERLKGVDSTLKIQPAKLEDSAVYLCASSQTPGTGGRGNTIYFGEGSWLTVV.

The chain links TRBV2 to TRBJ1-2; 10 bases are shared with TRBD1. CDR3 length: 13 amino acids. The germline V gene has CDR1 SNHLY and CDR2 FYNNEI. V shed 6 bases and J 8 bases; nucleotides not matched to a gene: 6. DNA for the CDR3: TGTGCCAGCAGCGACAGGGGGCTGGGAGGCTACACCTTC. Protein product: CASSDRGLGGYTF.

J is TRBJ1-5 and V is TRBV19; perhaps TRBD1 as D (6 bases). Between the trimmed V and J ends, which lost 7 bases and 4 bases, there was a span of 14 bases. This CDR3 region has 14 residues. Germline CDR1 is LNHDA and CDR2 is SQIVND (reference sequence). The CDR3: CASTPDSPNQPQHF. In DNA, the CDR3 is TGTGCCAGTACCCCGGACAGCCCTAATCAGCCCCAGCATTTT.

This chain links TRBV29-1 with TRBJ2-2; 8 nucleotides line up with TRBD1. Per the germline V gene, CDR1 is SQVTM and CDR2 is ANQGSEA. The CDR3 runs to 16 residues. With V trimmed by 5 bases and J by 6 bases, 14 bases remained unmatched. This chain's CDR3 is CSVRKPGQVGAGELFF. For the CDR3, the DNA is TGCAGCGTTCGTAAACCGGGACAGGTGGGAGCCGGGGAGCTGTTTTTT.

The chain recombines TRBV19 with TRBJ2-1, with D uncertain. V lost 4 bases and J 3 bases, leaving 16 bases between the germline ends. This CDR3 is built from 16 residues. Germline loops: CDR1 LNHDA, CDR2 SQIVND (reference sequence). The CDR3 DNA sequence: TGTGCCAGTAGTACTAGTCATCGAGGCCTCTACAATGAGCAGTTCTTC. As protein: CASSTSHRGLYNEQFF.

This clone was detected only once. The chain links TRBV5-1 to TRBJ2-5, with D unresolved. With 0 bases removed from V and 5 bases from J, the gap between germline ends came to 8 bases. Germline V lookup: CDR1 SGHRS, CDR2 YFSETQ. This CDR3 has 13 residues. CDR3 protein: CASSLGGDETQYF. CDR3 sequence (DNA): TGCGCCAGCAGCTTGGGTGGCGACGAGACCCAGTACTTC. Looking up the rest from reference TRBV5-1 and TRBJ2-5 gives the full variable domain: KAGVTQTPRYLIKTRGQQVTLSCSPISGHRSVSWYQQTPGQGLQFLFEYFSETQRNKGNFPGRFSGRQFSNSRSEMNVSTLELGDSALYLCASSLGGDETQYFGPGTRLLVL.

The rearrangement links TRBV27 to TRBJ1-5, with TRBD1 as a possible D gene (5 bases). CDR3 length equals 14 residues. CDR1 is MNHEY and CDR2 is SMNVEV in the germline V gene (reference sequence). Trimming stripped 6 bases from V and 2 bases from J, with 11 bases between. The CDR3 bases are TGTGCCAGCAGCTCGGGACGGGGCAATCAGCCCCAGCATTTT. Amino acid sequence: CASSSGRGNQPQHF.

The V and J genes are TRBV30 and TRBJ2-7; D not resolved. The length of the CDR3 is 11 residues. Trimming stripped 3 bases from V and 4 bases from J, with 7 bases between. Germline V gives CDR1 GTSNPN, CDR2 SVGIG (reference sequence). DNA of the CDR3: TGTGCCTGGAGCCTGGATTACGAGCAGTACTTC. Its protein is CAWSLDYEQYF.

This clone was seen at least ten times. V usage is TRBV7-8 and J usage is TRBJ1-1, with D maybe TRBD1 (6 bases). Trimming cost V 1 base and J 0 bases, with 9 bases left between them. Germline assignment: CDR1 SGHVS and CDR2 FQNEAQ. The length of the CDR3 is 15 residues. CDR3 loop: CASSLGGGMNTEAFF. Here the CDR3 DNA reads TGTGCCAGCAGCTTAGGTGGGGGCATGAACACTGAAGCTTTCTTT.

The chain is built from TRBV5-1 and TRBJ2-5; TRBD2 matches 15 bases. V shed 5 bases and J 5 bases; nucleotides not matched to a gene: 4. The CDR3 is 15 amino acids. Germline lookup yields CDR1 SGHRS and CDR2 YFSETQ. The CDR3 nucleotides read TGCGCCAGCAGAGGACTAGCGGGAGGGCCCGAGACCCAGTACTTC. This sequence encodes CASRGLAGGPETQYF. Complete variable domain (other parts from reference TRBV5-1 and TRBJ2-5): KAGVTQTPRYLIKTRGQQVTLSCSPISGHRSVSWYQQTPGQGLQFLFEYFSETQRNKGNFPGRFSGRQFSNSRSEMNVSTLELGDSALYLCASRGLAGGPETQYFGPGTRLLVL.

The rearrangement links TRBV28 to TRBJ1-1; D unresolved. Deletions cut 4 bases from V and 11 bases from J, with 20 bases between. The CDR3 extends over 14 amino acids. Looked up from germline, CDR1 is MDHEN and CDR2 is SYDVKM. The CDR3 DNA is TGTGCCAGCAGTTCCTATGACGGGCGTAGCGGGGCTTTCTTT. This encodes CASSSYDGRSGAFF.

This CDR3 reads CASSHPRGGVGETQYF. The CDR3 DNA reads TGCGCCAGCAGCCATCCTAGGGGGGGGGTTGGAGAGACCCAGTACTTC. The V and J genes are TRBV4-1 and TRBJ2-5; tentatively, D is TRBD2 (7 bases). V lost 3 bases and J lost 4, with 18 bases in between. CDR3 length equals 16 residues. Germline V gene sequence: CDR1 MGHRA, CDR2 YSYEKL.

The rearrangement joins TRBV5-4 to TRBJ2-7, with TRBD2 identical over 10 bases. Germline CDR1 reads SGHNT; CDR2 reads YYREEE (reference sequence). CDR3 length: 14 amino acids. J lost 4 bases, V lost 4 bases, and 5 bases had no gene match. This chain's CDR3 is CASSPLAGPYEQYF. The CDR3 nucleotides are TGTGCCAGCAGCCCACTAGCGGGGCCTTACGAGCAGTACTTC.

Comment on this clone: One junction end disagrees with the germline gene, perhaps due to a read error. This sequence joins TRBV19 and TRBJ1-6; no firm D call. The CDR3 totals 15 residues. CDR1 is LNHDA, CDR2 SQIVND, per germline (reference sequence). CDR3 nucleotides: TGTGCCAGTACCACGGTGGGGAGTAATAATTCACCCCTCTACTTT. As protein: CASTTVGSNNSPLYF.

This chain uses TRBV6-5 with TRBJ2-1; weak D call: TRBD1 (6 bases). Germline assignment: CDR1 MNHEY and CDR2 SVGAGI. This CDR3 is built from 12 residues. V was pared by 7 bases and J by 7 bases, with 11 bases between. In nucleotides, the CDR3 is TGTGCCAGCATCTCTCAGGGGAATGAGCAGTTCTTC. It yields the protein CASISQGNEQFF.

This chain joins TRBV29-1 and TRBJ2-1; D is unresolved. CDR3 length: 11 amino acids. V dropped 4 bases and J dropped 4 bases, with 5 bases sitting between them. Germline-derived CDR1 and CDR2 are SQVTM and ANQGSEA. The CDR3 loop is CSVGGYNEQFF. CDR3 coding DNA: TGCAGCGTTGGGGGTTACAATGAGCAGTTCTTC.

The chain uses TRBV5-6 and TRBJ1-1, with TRBD1 identical over 7 bases. J was trimmed by 0 bases and V by 3 bases; bases with no gene match: 8. The germline V gene encodes CDR1 SGHDT and CDR2 YYEEEE. The CDR3 is made up of 16 amino acids. The CDR3 nucleotides read TGTGCCAGCAGCTCTAAAGTGGGACAGATGAACACTGAAGCTTTCTTT. Its translation is CASSSKVGQMNTEAFF.

The V gene is TRBV5-1, the J gene TRBJ2-3, with 9 bases fitting TRBD2. The germline V gene encodes CDR1 SGHRS and CDR2 YFSETQ. With V trimmed by 2 bases and J by 1 base, 5 bases remained unmatched. The CDR3 is made up of 16 amino acids. For the CDR3, the DNA is TGCGCCAGCAGCTTCCGGGCTAGCGGGGGCACAGATACGCAGTATTTT. Amino acids: CASSFRASGGTDTQYF.

The V call is TRBV9, the J call TRBJ2-1; 7 nucleotides agree with TRBD2. Trimming cost V 0 bases and J 8 bases; bases outside gene matches: 5. CDR1 is SGDLS, CDR2 YYNGEE, per germline. This CDR3 spans 14 amino acids. The CDR3 here is CASSVVGRGDEQFF. The CDR3 DNA is TGTGCCAGCAGCGTAGTAGGCCGGGGGGATGAGCAGTTCTTC.

The chain joins TRBV5-4 to TRBJ2-7, with a possible D match to TRBD2 (5 bases). Trimming took 0 bases from V and 0 from J, leaving 7 bases between them. Germline V gene sequence: CDR1 SGHNT, CDR2 YYREEE (reference sequence). CDR3 length: 14 amino acids. The CDR3 region is CASSLGGFSYEQYF. CDR3 nucleotides: TGTGCCAGCAGCTTGGGCGGGTTCTCCTACGAGCAGTACTTC. Looking up the rest from reference TRBV5-4 and TRBJ2-7 gives the full variable domain: ETGVTQSPTHLIKTRGQQVTLRCSSQSGHNTVSWYQQALGQGPQFIFQYYREEENGRGNFPPRFSGLQFPNYSSELNVNALELDDSALYLCASSLGGFSYEQYFGPGTRLTVT.

The V call is TRBV5-8, the J call TRBJ1-5, with D unclear. Germline V gives CDR1 SGHTS, CDR2 YDEGEE. The CDR3 is 12 amino acids. V was shortened by 5 bases and J by 4 bases, with 7 bases between the two germline ends. CDR3 nucleotides: TGTGCCAGCAGTCGGTTTAATCAGCCCCAGCATTTT. It codes for CASSRFNQPQHF.

The chain carries TRBV5-1 and TRBJ2-7, with no clear D. The CDR3 contains 12 residues. CDR1 SGHRS and CDR2 YFSETQ come from the germline V gene. V lost 1 base to trimming and J lost 6 bases, with 8 bases between them. In nucleotides, the CDR3 is TGCGCCAGCAGCTTGTCAGGAACCGAGCAGTACTTC. Amino acids: CASSLSGTEQYF.